The 11 T cell receptor beta chains below were found in one sample sequenced in a study of Ad26.COV2.S vaccination and SARS-CoV-2 variants. Measured with immunoSEQ multiplex PCR; TCRdb has only the in-frame clones, and not every one. Altogether some 39,000 clones are present, around 83% being singletons, with the ten largest covering less than 60%. The sample consisted of peripheral blood, taken after recovery from COVID-19. All receptors come from a human donor who had recovered from COVID-19.

The chain carries TRBV28 and TRBJ2-7; D perhaps matches TRBD1 (7 bases). Germline V gene data show CDR1 as MDHEN and CDR2 as SYDVKM. V was shortened by 6 bases and J by 6 bases, with 21 bases between the two germline ends. The CDR3 sequence is 15 residues long. The CDR3 sequence is CASRPTPGGSGEQYF. The CDR3 DNA reads TGTGCCAGCAGACCCACCCCAGGGGGGTCAGGCGAGCAGTACTTC.

V usage is TRBV19 and J usage is TRBJ2-7, with 10 bases matching TRBD1. This CDR3 has 13 residues. CDR1 LNHDA and CDR2 SQIVND come from the germline V gene (reference sequence). Losses at the gene ends were 6 bases for V and 5 bases for J; bases not matched to a gene: 4. DNA for the CDR3: TGTGCCAGTAGGACGACAGGGGGCCACGAGCAGTACTTC. Its translation is CASRTTGGHEQYF.

J is TRBJ2-3 and V is TRBV18; perhaps TRBD1 as D (6 bases). The germline V and J ends were trimmed by 2 bases and 2 bases, with 20 bases remaining between them. CDR3 length: 18 residues. Germline V CDR1 and CDR2: KGHSH, LQKENI. The CDR3 bases are TGTGCCAGCTCACCAGGGGGCTCCGCCTCCCCCTACACAGATACGCAGTATTTT. This translates into CASSPGGSASPYTDTQYF.

The J gene is TRBJ2-5, the V gene TRBV19; D is perhaps TRBD1 (7 bases). With 4 bases removed from V and 4 bases from J, the gap between germline ends came to 16 bases. The V gene's germline CDR1 is LNHDA and CDR2 SQIVND (reference sequence). This CDR3 region has 15 residues. The CDR3 nucleotides read TGTGCCAGTAGTAAATTACCAGGGGGGCCAGAGACCCAGTACTTC. Amino acid sequence: CASSKLPGGPETQYF.

A note on this clone: At the DNA level, this CDR3 is encoded by other sequences in the same sample as well. The rearrangement uses TRBV9 and TRBJ2-3; 14 bases align to TRBD2. The V segment lost 0 bases and the J segment 4 bases; nucleotides outside the gene matches: 4. CDR3 size: 17 residues. Germline V gives CDR1 SGDLS, CDR2 YYNGEE. The CDR3: CASSVGTSGGRADTQYF. DNA of the CDR3: TGTGCCAGCAGCGTAGGGACTAGCGGGGGGAGAGCAGATACGCAGTATTTT.

The chain links TRBV29-1 to TRBJ1-2; weak D call: TRBD1 (6 bases). V gave up 8 bases and J gave up 4 bases, with 11 bases separating them. The CDR3 is 11 residues long. In germline, CDR1 is SQVTM, CDR2 ANQGSEA. The CDR3 sequence is CSLRTAYGYTF. In DNA form, the CDR3 reads TGCAGCCTTCGGACAGCCTATGGCTACACCTTC.

This clone has more than one count but fewer than ten. V usage is TRBV5-6 and J usage is TRBJ1-4; D is uncertain. CDR1 and CDR2 from the germline V gene are SGHDT and YYEEEE. V was pared by 2 bases and J by 3 bases, with 8 bases between. There are 14 residues in the CDR3. The chain's CDR3 is CASSFKSSNEKLFF. The DNA of the CDR3 is TGTGCCAGCAGCTTCAAGTCCTCTAATGAAAAACTGTTTTTT.

This clone showed up just a few times. This chain connects TRBV7-9 to TRBJ2-5, with D uncertain. The CDR3 covers 11 residues. V was pared by 5 bases and J by 5 bases, with 6 bases between. CDR1 is SEHNR and CDR2 is FQNEAQ in the germline V gene (reference sequence). CDR3 sequence (DNA): TGTGCCAGCAGCCAGGCCGAGACCCAGTACTTC. Translated, it gives CASSQAETQYF.

The chain combines TRBV9 with TRBJ1-3, with TRBD1 matching 7 bases. V shed 3 bases and J 2 bases; nucleotides not matched to a gene: 11. Germline values: CDR1 SGDLS, CDR2 YYNGEE. The CDR3 is made up of 17 amino acids. The CDR3 region is CASSDDRESLTGNTIYF. CDR3 in DNA: TGTGCCAGCAGCGATGACAGGGAATCCCTAACTGGAAACACCATATATTTT.

J is TRBJ1-4 and V is TRBV5-1; 9 nucleotides agree with TRBD1. The V gene's germline CDR1 is SGHRS and CDR2 YFSETQ. Unmatched junction bases numbered 10, after V lost 0 bases and J lost 7 bases. The CDR3 has 17 amino acids. CDR3 sequence: CASSLGPQGAMSEKLFF. The CDR3 DNA sequence: TGCGCCAGCAGCTTGGGACCACAGGGGGCAATGAGTGAAAAACTGTTTTTT.

This chain connects TRBV7-6 to TRBJ2-5; D gene ambiguous. The germline V gene encodes CDR1 SGHVS and CDR2 FNYEAQ. V lost 1 base, J lost 1 base, and 7 bases lay in between. This CDR3 contains 14 residues. This chain's CDR3 is CASSLGVLQETQYF. The CDR3 region has the DNA TGTGCCAGCAGCTTAGGAGTTCTCCAAGAGACCCAGTACTTC.